Listed here is a single T cell receptor (beta chain). The data were obtained in a study of blood T cell repertoires in COVID-19. Whole-study context: COVID-19 samples collected from the United States, Italy and Spain covered acute and convalescent phases.

In the original workflow: Quantification of nucleated cells was approximated via reference gene primer amplification. Assay used: immunoSEQ multiplex PCR; TCRdb lists only in-frame clones, some missing. The D gene and trimming were derived from the DNA, and the V and J assignments and clone size from that table. This sample yields nearly 50,000 clones, of which over 80% are seen a single time; 2.1% belongs to the top ten. Germline V gives CDR1 LGHDT, CDR2 YNNKEL (reference sequence). The CDR3 is 16 residues long. Trimming at V came to 4 bases and at J to 0 bases, leaving 1 base not matched to a gene.

The source is a woman over 75 with COVID-19, enrolled during active disease. This sequence joins TRBV3-1 (or the pseudogene TRBV3-2) and TRBJ2-3, with 13 bases identical to TRBD2. Sample: peripheral blood. The CDR3 reads CASSRTSGSSTDTQYF. The CDR3 nucleotides are TGTGCCAGCAGCCGGACTAGCGGGAGCAGCACAGATACGCAGTATTTT.